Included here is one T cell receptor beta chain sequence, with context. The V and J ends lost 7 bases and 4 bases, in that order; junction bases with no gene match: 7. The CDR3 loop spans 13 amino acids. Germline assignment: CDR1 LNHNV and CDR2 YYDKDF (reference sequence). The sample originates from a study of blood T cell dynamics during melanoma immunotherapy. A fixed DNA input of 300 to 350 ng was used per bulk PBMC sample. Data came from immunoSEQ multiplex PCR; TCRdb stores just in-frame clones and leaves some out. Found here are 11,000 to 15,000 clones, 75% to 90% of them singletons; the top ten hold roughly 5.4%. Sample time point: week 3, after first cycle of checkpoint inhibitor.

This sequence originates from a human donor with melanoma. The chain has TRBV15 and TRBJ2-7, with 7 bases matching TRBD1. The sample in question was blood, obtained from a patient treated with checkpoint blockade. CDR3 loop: CATIRDSFYEQYF. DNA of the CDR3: TGTGCCACCATCCGGGACAGCTTTTACGAGCAGTACTTC.